One sample yielded the 7 T cell receptor beta chains listed below, sequenced in a study of shared clonotypes between healthy human individuals. Profiling relied on immunoSEQ multiplex PCR, and the TCRdb table lists in-frame clones only, not all of them. The data contain just over 2,000,000 clones, about 94% of them seen just once; the ten biggest clones take up roughly 1%. As defined, naive CD8 cells were CD45RO-negative and positively selected for CCR7, with terminally differentiated effector memory CD45RA+ cells excluded. Sequencing input: naive CD8+ T cells sorted from blood. The receptors were sampled from a man younger than 30 in good health.

This rearrangement joins TRBV4-3 to TRBJ1-2; 8 nucleotides agree with TRBD1. Unmatched junction bases numbered 12, after V lost 0 bases and J lost 6 bases. CDR1 and CDR2 (germline): LGHNA, YSLEER. The CDR3 runs to 17 residues. CDR3 nucleotides: TGCGCCAGCAGCCAAGATCTCTACGCGACAGGGGCCGATGGCTACACCTTC. Protein sequence: CASSQDLYATGADGYTF.

V usage is TRBV10-2 and J usage is TRBJ2-7; no clear D gene. V lost 5 bases and J 0 bases, leaving 11 bases between the germline ends. This CDR3 contains 14 residues. Germline values: CDR1 WSHSY, CDR2 SAAADI. The CDR3 is CASSMGLSSYEQYF. The CDR3 DNA reads TGCGCCAGCAGTATGGGATTAAGCTCCTACGAGCAGTACTTC.

V and J are TRBV27 and TRBJ2-1, with D possibly being TRBD1 (6 bases). The V gene lost 2 bases and the J gene lost 0 bases, with 8 bases spanning the gap. The CDR3 loop spans 15 amino acids. Germline V lookup: CDR1 MNHEY, CDR2 SMNVEV (reference sequence). The CDR3 DNA follows: TGTGCCAGCAGTTTACAGGGGCCCTCCTACAATGAGCAGTTCTTC. It encodes CASSLQGPSYNEQFF.

This chain joins TRBV9 and TRBJ2-5, with 10 bases lining up with TRBD1. V trimming: 4 bases; J trimming: 4 bases; junction bases outside the gene matches: 7. The CDR3 length is 15 residues. Germline V gene sequence: CDR1 SGDLS, CDR2 YYNGEE. The CDR3, as DNA: TGTGCCAGCAGCCCGACAGGGGGCAAGGTAGAGACCCAGTACTTC. Translation: CASSPTGGKVETQYF.

Only a few counts were recorded for this clone. This rearrangement joins TRBV6-1 to TRBJ1-5, with 8 bases matching TRBD1. Germline V CDR1 and CDR2: MNHNS, SASEGT. The CDR3 has 15 amino acids. V lost 6 bases, J lost 4 bases, and 8 bases stayed unmatched. The DNA of the CDR3 is TGTGCCAGCAGCCTTGACAGGGGAGGGAATCAGCCCCAGCATTTT. The encoded protein is CASSLDRGGNQPQHF.

The chain has TRBV15 and TRBJ2-1; D is unclear. The CDR3 is made up of 14 amino acids. Trimming took 0 bases from V and 8 from J, leaving 11 bases between them. Per germline, CDR1 LNHNV and CDR2 YYDKDF (reference sequence). CDR3 sequence: CATSREMVLDEQFF. The CDR3 DNA sequence: TGTGCCACCAGCAGAGAAATGGTGTTGGATGAGCAGTTCTTC.

The chain couples TRBV9 to TRBJ2-3; 9 bases agree with TRBD2. This CDR3 is 17 amino acids long. V was pared by 0 bases and J by 2 bases, with 7 bases of the junction left unmatched. Germline assignment: CDR1 SGDLS and CDR2 YYNGEE. The CDR3 reads CASSVDRLAEVTDTQYF. The DNA for the CDR3 is TGTGCCAGCAGCGTAGACCGACTAGCGGAGGTCACAGATACGCAGTATTTT. The full variable domain, rest sourced from reference TRBV9 and TRBJ2-3, is DSGVTQTPKHLITATGQRVTLRCSPRSGDLSVYWYQQSLDQGLQFLIQYYNGEERAKGNILERFSAQQFPDLHSELNLSSLELGDSALYFCASSVDRLAEVTDTQYFGPGTRLTVL.